These 30 T cell receptor beta chains were all obtained from the same sample, sequenced in a study of cytomegalovirus exposure and HLA in healthy donors. Vbeta (60) and Jbeta (13) primers were used in the PCR. Libraries were prepared by immunoSEQ multiplex PCR; TCRdb keeps only in-frame clonotypes and omits some of them. The sample shows about 190,000 clones, over 70% of them seen only once. The sample comprised PBMCs. These receptors were collected from a woman aged 25 to 39 in good health and CMV-seronegative.

V is TRBV6-6 and J is TRBJ2-3; 10 bases are a match to TRBD1. The CDR3 consists of 15 residues. The V segment lost 5 bases and the J segment 4 bases; nucleotides outside the gene matches: 6. Germline V gives CDR1 MNHNY, CDR2 SVGAGI (reference sequence). CDR3: CASSRDRGGSDTQYF. As DNA, the CDR3 is TGTGCCAGCAGTCGGGACAGGGGAGGGTCAGATACGCAGTATTTT.

The chain has TRBV11-2 and TRBJ2-7; TRBD1 matches 8 bases. CDR3 size: 15 residues. Germline V gives CDR1 SGHAT, CDR2 FQNNGV. V shed 0 bases and J 3 bases; nucleotides not matched to a gene: 4. CDR3 sequence: CASSLEARGHYEQYF. The CDR3 bases are TGTGCCAGCAGCTTAGAGGCCAGGGGGCACTACGAGCAGTACTTC.

As regards this clone: This specimen includes other DNA sequences encoding the same CDR3. The chain carries TRBV28 and TRBJ1-2; D unclear. V was shortened by 2 bases and J by 2 bases, with 6 bases between the two germline ends. The germline CDR1 and CDR2 sequences are MDHEN and SYDVKM. The length of the CDR3 is 13 residues. CDR3 region: CASSLAANYGYTF. The CDR3 coding sequence is TGTGCCAGCAGTTTAGCCGCGAACTATGGCTACACCTTC.

V gene TRBV28 combines with J gene TRBJ2-7; a possible D gene is TRBD1 (5 bases). Germline V gene lookup returns CDR1 MDHEN and CDR2 SYDVKM. V was pared by 3 bases and J by 5 bases, with 17 bases between. This CDR3 is 15 amino acids long. CDR3 sequence: CASSLSSRGRDEQYF. CDR3 bases: TGTGCCAGCAGTTTGTCGTCAAGGGGTAGGGACGAGCAGTACTTC.

The V and J genes are TRBV19 and TRBJ1-5; D perhaps matches TRBD1 (5 bases). Germline CDR1 and CDR2: LNHDA and SQIVND (reference sequence). This CDR3 contains 13 residues. V was pared by 4 bases and J by 3 bases, with 7 bases between. CDR3 loop: CASSRGLNQPQHF. CDR3 in DNA: TGTGCCAGTAGTAGGGGCCTCAATCAGCCCCAGCATTTT.

V gene TRBV15 combines with J gene TRBJ1-3, with D perhaps TRBD1 (6 bases). Germline CDR1 LNHNV, CDR2 YYDKDF (reference sequence). The V end was cut by 1 base, the J end by 0 bases, with 13 bases between. CDR3 length: 17 residues. CDR3 loop: CATSRAKDRYSGNTIYF. CDR3 nucleotides: TGTGCCACCAGCAGAGCTAAGGACAGATACTCTGGAAACACCATATATTTT.

This chain uses TRBV6-1 with TRBJ1-4, with D perhaps matching TRBD1 (6 bases). Deletions cut 4 bases from V and 4 bases from J, with 19 bases between. Germline V lookup: CDR1 MNHNS, CDR2 SASEGT. The CDR3 is 17 amino acids. The chain's CDR3 is CASSGSFRGAVNEKLFF. The DNA for the CDR3 is TGTGCCAGCAGTGGATCCTTTCGGGGGGCCGTTAATGAAAAACTGTTTTTT.

The chain carries TRBV27 and TRBJ2-5; TRBD1 matches at 9 bases. TRBJ2-7 explains the end of the DNA better; the J call may be wrong. This CDR3 is 18 amino acids long. Germline CDR1 MNHEY, CDR2 SMNVEV (reference sequence). CDR3 sequence reads: CASSLGTGIFRSSYEQYF. DNA of the CDR3: TGTGCCAGCAGTCTCGGGACAGGGATTTTCAGGAGCTCCTACGAGCAGTACTTC.

The J gene is TRBJ2-5, the V gene TRBV14, with TRBD1 identical over 8 bases. This CDR3 has 17 residues. With V trimmed by 3 bases and J by 7 bases, 16 bases remained unmatched. Germline CDR1 reads SGHDN; CDR2 reads FVKESK. The DNA of the CDR3 is TGTGCCAGCAGCCAGGGAACAGGGGGATCCGAGCGAGGGACCCAGTACTTC. Its protein product is CASSQGTGGSERGTQYF.

The J gene is TRBJ2-7, the V gene TRBV5-1; maybe TRBD1 (6 bases). CDR1 SGHRS and CDR2 YFSETQ come from the germline V gene. CDR3 length: 12 residues. The V end lost 5 bases, the J end lost 6 bases, and 12 bases lay between the germline ends. Written as DNA, the CDR3 is TGCGCCAGCAGAACAGGGAAGTCCGAGCAGTACTTC. Its translation is CASRTGKSEQYF.

This chain links TRBV28 with TRBJ1-5; D may be TRBD1 (6 bases). This CDR3 has 15 residues. V was clipped by 3 bases and J by 0 bases, with 9 bases between them. Germline lookup yields CDR1 MDHEN and CDR2 SYDVKM. Here the CDR3 reads CASSFGQPSNQPQHF. Written as DNA, the CDR3 is TGTGCCAGCAGTTTCGGACAGCCTAGCAATCAGCCCCAGCATTTT.

The V and J genes are TRBV27 and TRBJ2-2; possible D gene TRBD2, 6 bases. V dropped 4 bases and J dropped 8 bases, with 11 bases sitting between them. This CDR3 contains 13 residues. In germline, CDR1 is MNHEY, CDR2 SMNVEV (reference sequence). In DNA form, the CDR3 reads TGTGCCAGCAGTTCCAGCGGGTCTGGGGAGCTGTTTTTT. Translated, it gives CASSSSGSGELFF.

V is TRBV7-8 and J is TRBJ2-5; perhaps TRBD1 as D (6 bases). Between the trimmed V and J ends, which lost 3 bases and 2 bases, there was a span of 7 bases. The CDR3 has 13 residues. Looked up from germline, CDR1 is SGHVS and CDR2 is FQNEAQ. The CDR3, as DNA: TGTGCCAGCAGCTTGGGACAACAAGAGACCCAGTACTTC. Residues: CASSLGQQETQYF.

The gene calls are TRBV6-1 and TRBJ1-1, with no clear D. The germline CDR1 and CDR2 sequences are MNHNS and SASEGT. The V gene lost 5 bases and the J gene lost 4 bases, with 14 bases spanning the gap. The CDR3 consists of 14 residues. CDR3 sequence: CASSPESRVTEAFF. In nucleotides, the CDR3 is TGTGCCAGCAGTCCCGAGTCGAGGGTCACTGAAGCTTTCTTT.

This chain joins TRBV19 and TRBJ2-7; 7 bases line up with TRBD2. Germline CDR1 is LNHDA and CDR2 is SQIVND (reference sequence). Losses at the gene ends were 4 bases for V and 6 bases for J; bases not matched to a gene: 6. The CDR3 contains 13 residues. The CDR3 coding sequence is TGTGCCAGTAGTAAGCGGGACGTAGGCGAGCAGTACTTC. Amino acid sequence: CASSKRDVGEQYF.

J is TRBJ2-7 and V is TRBV7-3; no firm D call. Germline V lookup: CDR1 SGHTA, CDR2 FQGTGA. The V end lost 2 bases, the J end lost 2 bases, and 7 bases lay between the germline ends. The CDR3 runs to 13 residues. In DNA form, the CDR3 reads TGTGCCAGCAGCTTAGGAGTCGCCTACGAGCAGTACTTC. Residues: CASSLGVAYEQYF.

V is TRBV9 and J is TRBJ1-4; D is perhaps TRBD1 (6 bases). V shed 4 bases and J shed 0 bases, with 13 bases lying between them. The V gene's germline CDR1 is SGDLS and CDR2 YYNGEE. This CDR3 comprises 16 residues. The CDR3 DNA follows: TGTGCCAGCAGCCCCGCTTACAGGGCAACTAATGAAAAACTGTTTTTT. It specifies CASSPAYRATNEKLFF.

CDR3 in DNA: TGTGCCAGCAGTTTGATCACGGGGGGACCCGGCCACGAGCAGTACTTC. This sequence encodes CASSLITGGPGHEQYF. The chain employs TRBV6-6 and TRBJ2-7; 7 positions agree with TRBD2. The CDR3 contains 16 residues. V lost 4 bases to trimming and J lost 5 bases; unmatched junction nucleotides: 14. Germline CDR1 reads MNHNY; CDR2 reads SVGAGI (reference sequence).

V usage is TRBV28 and J usage is TRBJ1-3; D possibly corresponds to TRBD1 (6 bases). This CDR3 is 15 amino acids long. Germline CDR1 reads MDHEN; CDR2 reads SYDVKM. Trimming pared 6 bases from V and 3 bases from J, leaving 15 bases between. CDR3 protein: CASSSTGKGGNTIYF. CDR3 bases: TGTGCCAGCAGCTCAACAGGGAAAGGTGGAAACACCATATATTTT.

This clone was seen only once. The chain recombines TRBV5-4 with TRBJ1-2; 12 nucleotides line up with TRBD1. The CDR3 consists of 16 residues. V was pared by 0 bases and J by 8 bases, with 8 bases of the junction left unmatched. Germline CDR1 is SGHNT and CDR2 is YYREEE (reference sequence). The CDR3 sequence: CASSLAPGQGARGYTF. The CDR3 DNA reads as TGTGCCAGCAGCTTGGCCCCGGGACAGGGGGCGAGAGGCTACACCTTC. Using reference TRBV5-4 and TRBJ1-2 for the parts outside the CDR3, the full variable domain is ETGVTQSPTHLIKTRGQQVTLRCSSQSGHNTVSWYQQALGQGPQFIFQYYREEENGRGNFPPRFSGLQFPNYSSELNVNALELDDSALYLCASSLAPGQGARGYTFGSGTRLTVV.

V usage is TRBV28 and J usage is TRBJ1-3; 7 positions match TRBD1. Trimming cost V 5 bases and J 2 bases; bases outside gene matches: 3. This CDR3 comprises 14 residues. In germline, CDR1 is MDHEN, CDR2 SYDVKM. CDR3 DNA sequence: TGTGCCAGCAGTCACACAGGGGCTGGAAACACCATATATTTT. Its protein is CASSHTGAGNTIYF. Variable domain in full (rest from reference TRBV28 and TRBJ1-3): DVKVTQSSRYLVKRTGEKVFLECVQDMDHENMFWYRQDPGLGLRLIYFSYDVKMKEKGDIPEGYSVSREKKERFSLILESASTNQTSMYLCASSHTGAGNTIYFGEGSWLTVV.

This clone was observed a few times. The chain carries TRBV19 and TRBJ2-6; 9 bases match TRBD1. The CDR3 is made up of 18 amino acids. Trimming at V came to 0 bases and at J to 2 bases, leaving 5 bases not matched to a gene. Germline V lookup: CDR1 LNHDA, CDR2 SQIVND (reference sequence). CDR3 region: CASSIDDRGYPGANVLTF. In DNA, the CDR3 is TGTGCCAGTAGTATAGACGACAGGGGGTACCCTGGGGCCAACGTCCTGACTTTC.

The chain employs TRBV18 and TRBJ1-2; TRBD1 agrees at 8 bases. Germline V gives CDR1 KGHSH, CDR2 LQKENI. The junction had 22 bases not matched to a gene; V was cut back by 4 bases and J by 9 bases. This CDR3 is built from 18 residues. The CDR3 reads CASSQIGQGLKSALSYTF. The CDR3 coding sequence is TGTGCCAGCTCACAAATCGGACAGGGTCTTAAATCCGCTCTGAGCTACACCTTC.

The rearrangement links TRBV2 to TRBJ2-3; 14 bases line up with TRBD2. Trimming at V came to 8 bases and at J to 3 bases, leaving 7 bases not matched to a gene. This CDR3 has 16 amino acids. CDR1 and CDR2 (germline): SNHLY, FYNNEI. The CDR3 DNA follows: TGTGCCAGCGGCACGGGGACTAGCGGGGGTACAGATACGCAGTATTTT. Its protein is CASGTGTSGGTDTQYF.

This chain links TRBV5-4 with TRBJ2-7; 13 positions match TRBD2. The germline CDR1 and CDR2 sequences are SGHNT and YYREEE (reference sequence). The CDR3 covers 15 residues. After removal of 4 bases from V and 4 bases from J, the junction contained 5 bases not matched to a gene. CDR3 coding DNA: TGTGCCAGCAGCAGGGGACTAGCGGGGAGGTACGAGCAGTACTTC. This gives the protein CASSRGLAGRYEQYF.

This chain joins TRBV2 and TRBJ1-2; D ambiguous. The V gene lost 2 bases and the J gene lost 2 bases, with 3 bases spanning the gap. Germline V gene sequence: CDR1 SNHLY, CDR2 FYNNEI. The CDR3 contains 12 residues. The CDR3 loop is CASSEQNYGYTF. CDR3 coding DNA: TGTGCCAGCAGTGAACAAAACTATGGCTACACCTTC.

The chain carries TRBV28 and TRBJ1-2; 7 nucleotides line up with TRBD1. The ends lost 5 bases at V and 3 bases at J; junction bases unmatched: 9. This CDR3 spans 15 amino acids. Germline loops: CDR1 MDHEN, CDR2 SYDVKM. The DNA of the CDR3 is TGTGCCAGCAGTCAACCGTACAGGGGTTACTATGGCTACACCTTC. Translating gives CASSQPYRGYYGYTF.

The DNA for the CDR3 is TGTGCCAGCAGCCTGGGACAGGCTAACTATGGCTACACCTTC. The encoded protein is CASSLGQANYGYTF. The J gene is TRBJ1-2, the V gene TRBV5-4, with 8 bases lining up with TRBD1. V shed 4 bases, J shed 0 bases, and the junction held 2 bases outside the gene matches. The CDR3 sequence is 14 residues long. In germline, CDR1 is SGHNT, CDR2 YYREEE (reference sequence).

The J gene is TRBJ2-1, the V gene TRBV4-3; TRBD2 is a possible D gene (6 bases). Germline V gene sequence: CDR1 LGHNA, CDR2 YSLEER. Between the trimmed V and J ends, which lost 0 bases and 5 bases, there was a span of 14 bases. This CDR3 contains 16 residues. The CDR3 sequence is CASSQDVNRRDNEQFF. As DNA, the CDR3 is TGCGCCAGCAGCCAAGATGTCAATCGGAGGGACAATGAGCAGTTCTTC.

The chain combines TRBV2 with TRBJ2-2, with TRBD2 as a possible D gene (6 bases). The CDR3 runs 15 residues. The germline V gene encodes CDR1 SNHLY and CDR2 FYNNEI. Trimming left V 6 bases short and J 7 bases short, with 18 bases between. The CDR3, as DNA: TGTGCCAGCAGGATAACGGGACTTTTAGGCGGGGAGCTGTTTTTT. Translation gives CASRITGLLGGELFF.